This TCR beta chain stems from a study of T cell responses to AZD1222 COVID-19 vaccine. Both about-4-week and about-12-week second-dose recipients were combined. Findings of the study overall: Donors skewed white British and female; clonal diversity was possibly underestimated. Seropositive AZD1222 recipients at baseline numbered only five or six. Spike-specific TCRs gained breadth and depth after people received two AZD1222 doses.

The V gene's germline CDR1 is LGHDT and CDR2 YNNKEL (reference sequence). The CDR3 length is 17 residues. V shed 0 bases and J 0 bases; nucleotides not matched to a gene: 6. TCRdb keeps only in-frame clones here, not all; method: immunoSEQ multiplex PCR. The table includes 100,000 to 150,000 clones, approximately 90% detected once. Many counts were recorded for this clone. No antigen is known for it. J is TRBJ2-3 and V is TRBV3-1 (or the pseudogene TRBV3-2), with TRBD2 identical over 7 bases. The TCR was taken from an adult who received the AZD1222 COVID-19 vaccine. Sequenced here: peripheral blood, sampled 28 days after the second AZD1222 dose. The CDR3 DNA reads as TGTGCCAGCAGCCAAGATTCGCTAGCGGACAGCACAGATACGCAGTATTTT. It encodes CASSQDSLADSTDTQYF.